This TCR beta chain was retrieved from a study of blood T cell repertoires in COVID-19. Turning to the study itself: Spain, Italy and the United States supplied samples that represented acute and convalescent COVID-19.

Per the germline V gene, CDR1 is SNHLY and CDR2 is FYNNEI. The CDR3 consists of 15 residues. With 4 bases removed from V and 6 bases from J, the gap between germline ends came to 16 bases. Clones were read by immunoSEQ multiplex PCR, and TCRdb kept only the in-frame ones, dropping some. The profile shows approximately 150,000 clones, over 80% of them singletons. The TCR originated in a woman between 50 and 59 years old with acute or convalescent COVID-19. The specimen was peripheral blood. This chain links TRBV2 with TRBJ1-5, with D possibly matching TRBD1 (6 bases). The DNA of the CDR3 is TGTGCCAGCAGTGTAGGGACATCTGGCAGTCAGCCCCAGCATTTT. Translated, it gives CASSVGTSGSQPQHF.